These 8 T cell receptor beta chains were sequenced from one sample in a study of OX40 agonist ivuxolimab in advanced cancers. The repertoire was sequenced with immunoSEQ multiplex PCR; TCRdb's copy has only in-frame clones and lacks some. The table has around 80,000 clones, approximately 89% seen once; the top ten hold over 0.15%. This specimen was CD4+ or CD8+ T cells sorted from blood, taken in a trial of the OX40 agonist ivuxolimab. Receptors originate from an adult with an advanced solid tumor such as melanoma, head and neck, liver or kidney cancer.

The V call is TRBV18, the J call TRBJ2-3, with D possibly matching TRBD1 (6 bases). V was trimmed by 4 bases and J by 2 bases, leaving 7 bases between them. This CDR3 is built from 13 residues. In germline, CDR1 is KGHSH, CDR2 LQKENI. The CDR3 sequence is CASSRGPTDTQYF. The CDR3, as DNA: TGTGCCAGCTCACGGGGGCCCACAGATACGCAGTATTTT.

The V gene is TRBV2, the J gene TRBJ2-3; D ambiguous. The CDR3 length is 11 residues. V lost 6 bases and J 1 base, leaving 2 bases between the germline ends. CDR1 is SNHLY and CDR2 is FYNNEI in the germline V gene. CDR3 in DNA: TGTGCCAGCAGCCGCACAGATACGCAGTATTTT. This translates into CASSRTDTQYF.

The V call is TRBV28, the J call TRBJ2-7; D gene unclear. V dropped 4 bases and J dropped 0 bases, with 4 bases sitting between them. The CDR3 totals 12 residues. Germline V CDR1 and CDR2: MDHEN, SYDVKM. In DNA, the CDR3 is TGTGCCAGCAGTTCGAGCTCCTACGAGCAGTACTTC. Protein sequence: CASSSSSYEQYF.

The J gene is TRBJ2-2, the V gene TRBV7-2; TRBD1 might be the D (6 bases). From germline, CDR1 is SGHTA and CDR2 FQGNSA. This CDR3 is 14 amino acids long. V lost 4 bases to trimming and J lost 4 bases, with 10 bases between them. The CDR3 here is CASSSNRVTGELFF. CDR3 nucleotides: TGTGCCAGCAGCTCCAACAGGGTCACCGGGGAGCTGTTTTTT.

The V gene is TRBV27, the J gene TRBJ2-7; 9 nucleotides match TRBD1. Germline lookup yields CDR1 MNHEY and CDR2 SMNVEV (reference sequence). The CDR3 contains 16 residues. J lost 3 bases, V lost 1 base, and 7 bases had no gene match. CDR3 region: CASSLFGQGFIYEQYF. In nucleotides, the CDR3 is TGTGCCAGCAGTTTATTCGGACAGGGGTTCATCTACGAGCAGTACTTC.

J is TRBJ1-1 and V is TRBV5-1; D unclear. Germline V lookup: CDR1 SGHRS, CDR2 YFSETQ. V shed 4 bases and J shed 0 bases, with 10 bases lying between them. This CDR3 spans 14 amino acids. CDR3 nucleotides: TGCGCCAGCAGCCTGACAACCGTGAACACTGAAGCTTTCTTT. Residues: CASSLTTVNTEAFF.

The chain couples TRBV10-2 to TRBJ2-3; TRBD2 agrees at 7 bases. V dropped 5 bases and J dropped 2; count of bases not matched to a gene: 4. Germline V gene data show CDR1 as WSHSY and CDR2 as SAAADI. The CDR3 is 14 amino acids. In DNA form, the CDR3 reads TGCGCCAGCAGTTTGGGGACTATCACAGATACGCAGTATTTT. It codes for CASSLGTITDTQYF.

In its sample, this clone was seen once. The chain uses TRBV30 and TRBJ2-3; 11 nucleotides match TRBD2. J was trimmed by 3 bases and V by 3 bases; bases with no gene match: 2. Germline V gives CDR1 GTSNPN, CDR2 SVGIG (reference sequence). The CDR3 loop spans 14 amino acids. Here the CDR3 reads CAWSLAGGTDTQYF. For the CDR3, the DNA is TGTGCCTGGAGCCTAGCGGGGGGAACAGATACGCAGTATTTT.